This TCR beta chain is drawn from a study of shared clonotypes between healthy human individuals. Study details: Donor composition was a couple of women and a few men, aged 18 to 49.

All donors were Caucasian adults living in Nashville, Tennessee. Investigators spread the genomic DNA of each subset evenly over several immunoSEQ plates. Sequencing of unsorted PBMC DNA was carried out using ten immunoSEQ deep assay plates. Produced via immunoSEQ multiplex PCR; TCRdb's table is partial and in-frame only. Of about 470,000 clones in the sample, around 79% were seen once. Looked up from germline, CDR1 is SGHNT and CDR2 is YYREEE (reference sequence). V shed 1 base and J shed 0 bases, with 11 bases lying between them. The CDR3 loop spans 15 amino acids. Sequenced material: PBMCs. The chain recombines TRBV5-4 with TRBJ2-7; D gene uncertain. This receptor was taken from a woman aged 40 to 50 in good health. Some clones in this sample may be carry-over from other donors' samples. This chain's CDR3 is CASSLSGGRSYEQYF. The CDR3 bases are TGTGCCAGCAGCTTGTCCGGCGGTCGCTCCTACGAGCAGTACTTC.